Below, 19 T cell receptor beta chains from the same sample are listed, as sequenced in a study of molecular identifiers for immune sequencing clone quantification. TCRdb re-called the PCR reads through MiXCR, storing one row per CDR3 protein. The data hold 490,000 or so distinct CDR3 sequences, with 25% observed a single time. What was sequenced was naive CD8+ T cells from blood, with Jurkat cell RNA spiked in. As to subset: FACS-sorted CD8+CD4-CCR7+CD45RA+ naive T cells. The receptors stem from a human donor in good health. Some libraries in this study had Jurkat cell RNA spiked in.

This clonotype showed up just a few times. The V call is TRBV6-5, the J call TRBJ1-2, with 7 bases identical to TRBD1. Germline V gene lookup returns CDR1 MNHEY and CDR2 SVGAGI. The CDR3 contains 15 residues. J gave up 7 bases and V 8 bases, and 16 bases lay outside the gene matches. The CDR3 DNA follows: TGTGCCAGCCCAACTCGGACAGGTTGTCGTAGTGGCTACACCTTC. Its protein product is CASPTRTGCRSGYTF.

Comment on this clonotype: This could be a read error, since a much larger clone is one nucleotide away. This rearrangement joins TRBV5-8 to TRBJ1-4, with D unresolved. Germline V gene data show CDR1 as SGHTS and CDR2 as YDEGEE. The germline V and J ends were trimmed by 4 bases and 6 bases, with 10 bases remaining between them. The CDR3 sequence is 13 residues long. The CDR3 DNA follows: TGTGCCAGCAGCCCCGGCTTTGATGAAAAACTGTTTTTT. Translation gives CASSPGFDEKLFF.

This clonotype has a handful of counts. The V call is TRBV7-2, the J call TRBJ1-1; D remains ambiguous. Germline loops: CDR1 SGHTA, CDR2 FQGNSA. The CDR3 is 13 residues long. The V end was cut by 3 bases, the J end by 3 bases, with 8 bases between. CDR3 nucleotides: TGTGCCAGCAGCTTGTCTTTGTACACTGAAGCTTTCTTT. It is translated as CASSLSLYTEAFF.

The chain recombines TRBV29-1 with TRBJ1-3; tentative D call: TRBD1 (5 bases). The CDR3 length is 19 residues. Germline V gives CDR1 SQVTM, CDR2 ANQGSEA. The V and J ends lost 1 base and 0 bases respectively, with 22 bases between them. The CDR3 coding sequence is TGCAGCGTTGAAGTGTTTGGGGCCGGGGATGGCGGCTCTGGAAACACCATATATTTT. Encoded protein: CSVEVFGAGDGGSGNTIYF. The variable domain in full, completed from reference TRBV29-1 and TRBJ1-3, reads SAVISQKPSRDICQRGTSLTIQCQVDSQVTMMFWYRQQPGQSLTLIATANQGSEATYESGFVIDKFPISRPNLTFSTLTVSNMSPEDSSIYLCSVEVFGAGDGGSGNTIYFGEGSWLTVV.

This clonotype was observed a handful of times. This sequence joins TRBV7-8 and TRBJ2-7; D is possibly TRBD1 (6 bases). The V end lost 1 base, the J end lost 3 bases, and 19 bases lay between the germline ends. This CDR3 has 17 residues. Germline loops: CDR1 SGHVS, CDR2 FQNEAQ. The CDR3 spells CASSLGPTTGLSYEQYF. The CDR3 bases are TGTGCCAGCAGCTTAGGCCCCACGACAGGTCTAAGCTACGAGCAGTACTTC.

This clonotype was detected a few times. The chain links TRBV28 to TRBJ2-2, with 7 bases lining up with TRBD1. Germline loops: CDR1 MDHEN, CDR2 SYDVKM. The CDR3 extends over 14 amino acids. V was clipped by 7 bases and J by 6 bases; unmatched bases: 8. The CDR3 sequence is CASKSGTGAGELFF. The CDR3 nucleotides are TGTGCCAGCAAGTCAGGAACAGGGGCCGGGGAGCTGTTTTTT.

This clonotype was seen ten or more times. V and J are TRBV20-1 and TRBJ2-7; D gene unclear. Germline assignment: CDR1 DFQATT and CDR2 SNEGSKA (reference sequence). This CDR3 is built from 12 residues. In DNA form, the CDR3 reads TGCAGCGCCCAAGACTCGACCTACGAGCAGTACTTC. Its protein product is CSAQDSTYEQYF.

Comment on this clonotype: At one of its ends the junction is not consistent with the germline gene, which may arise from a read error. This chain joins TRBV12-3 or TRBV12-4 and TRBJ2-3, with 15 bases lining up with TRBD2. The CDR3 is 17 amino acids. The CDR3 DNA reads TGTGCCGGCAGGGGACTAGCGGGGGGCCGGAGCACAGATACGCAGTATTTT. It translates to CAGRGLAGGRSTDTQYF.

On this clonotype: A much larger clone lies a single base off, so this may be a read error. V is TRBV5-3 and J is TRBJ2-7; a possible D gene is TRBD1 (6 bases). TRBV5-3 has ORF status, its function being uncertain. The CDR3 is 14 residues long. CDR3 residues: CVSSPPDRSYEQYF. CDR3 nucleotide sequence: TGTGTCAGCAGCCCCCCGGACAGATCCTACGAGCAGTACTTC.

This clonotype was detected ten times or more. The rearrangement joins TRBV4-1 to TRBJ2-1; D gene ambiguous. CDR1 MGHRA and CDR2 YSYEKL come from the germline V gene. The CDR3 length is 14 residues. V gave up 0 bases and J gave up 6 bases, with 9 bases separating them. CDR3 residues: CASSQETGTNEQFF. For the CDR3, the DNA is TGCGCCAGCAGCCAAGAGACGGGCACCAATGAGCAGTTCTTC.

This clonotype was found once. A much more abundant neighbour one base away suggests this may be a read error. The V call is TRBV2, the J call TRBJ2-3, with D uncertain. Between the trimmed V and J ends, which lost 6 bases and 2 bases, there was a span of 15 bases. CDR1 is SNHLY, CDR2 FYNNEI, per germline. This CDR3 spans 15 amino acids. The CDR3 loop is CASSASTIVTDTQYF. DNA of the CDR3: TGTGCCAGCAGCGCCTCAACGATAGTCACAGATACGCAGTATTTT.

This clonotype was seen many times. The CDR3 reads CSAEYRFLAKNIQYF. CDR3 nucleotide sequence: TGCAGTGCCGAATACAGGTTCCTAGCCAAAAACATTCAGTACTTC. The gene calls are TRBV20-1 and TRBJ2-4, with D possibly TRBD1 on 5 matching bases. Germline CDR1 and CDR2: DFQATT and SNEGSKA (reference sequence). Trimming took off 6 bases at V and 0 bases at J, with 15 bases between the two ends. The CDR3 is 15 residues long.

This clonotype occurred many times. As DNA, the CDR3 is TGTGCCAGCAGCTTATTCGTGGGGGGGGAGACCCAGTACTTC. It translates to CASSLFVGGETQYF. The chain recombines TRBV7-8 with TRBJ2-5; TRBD2 matches 7 bases. J gave up 5 bases and V 2 bases, and 5 bases lay outside the gene matches. The length of the CDR3 is 14 residues. Germline CDR1 is SGHVS and CDR2 is FQNEAQ.

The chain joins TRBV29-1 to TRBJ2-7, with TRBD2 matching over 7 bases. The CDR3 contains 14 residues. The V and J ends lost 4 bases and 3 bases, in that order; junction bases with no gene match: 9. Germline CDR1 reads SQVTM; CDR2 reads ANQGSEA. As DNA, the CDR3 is TGCAGCGTTGTCGGCGGGAGAACGGGCTACGAGCAGTACTTC. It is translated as CSVVGGRTGYEQYF.

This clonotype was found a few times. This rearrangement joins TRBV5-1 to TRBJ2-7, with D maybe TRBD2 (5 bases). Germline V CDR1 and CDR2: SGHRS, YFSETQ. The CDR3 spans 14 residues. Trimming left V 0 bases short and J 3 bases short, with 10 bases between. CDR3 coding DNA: TGCGCCAGCAGCTTGGTCGGGGTCTTCTACGAGCAGTACTTC. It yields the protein CASSLVGVFYEQYF.

The CDR3 DNA is TGCGCCAGCAGCCACTATGGGGTCGGTGAAAAACTGTTTTTT. This sequence encodes CASSHYGVGEKLFF. The chain carries TRBV4-1 and TRBJ1-4, with unresolved D. V was shortened by 3 bases and J by 7 bases, with 12 bases between the two germline ends. The CDR3 sequence is 14 residues long. The germline CDR1 and CDR2 sequences are MGHRA and YSYEKL.

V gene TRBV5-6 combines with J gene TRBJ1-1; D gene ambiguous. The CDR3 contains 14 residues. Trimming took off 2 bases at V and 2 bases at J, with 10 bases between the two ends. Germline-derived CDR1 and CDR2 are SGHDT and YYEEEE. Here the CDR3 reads CASSFGSPNTEAFF. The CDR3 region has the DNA TGTGCCAGCAGCTTCGGGTCACCTAACACTGAAGCTTTCTTT.

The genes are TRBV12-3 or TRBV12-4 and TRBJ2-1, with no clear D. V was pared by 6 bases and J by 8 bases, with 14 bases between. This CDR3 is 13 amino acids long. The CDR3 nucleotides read TGTGCCAGCAGCCAAAGCTTGCTCGATGAGCAGTTCTTC. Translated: CASSQSLLDEQFF.

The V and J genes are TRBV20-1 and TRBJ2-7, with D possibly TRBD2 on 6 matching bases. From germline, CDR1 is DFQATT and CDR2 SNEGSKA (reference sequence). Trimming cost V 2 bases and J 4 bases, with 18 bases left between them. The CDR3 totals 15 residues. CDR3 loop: CSARRERGIVYEQYF. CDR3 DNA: TGCAGTGCTAGACGAGAACGGGGGATTGTTTACGAGCAGTACTTC.